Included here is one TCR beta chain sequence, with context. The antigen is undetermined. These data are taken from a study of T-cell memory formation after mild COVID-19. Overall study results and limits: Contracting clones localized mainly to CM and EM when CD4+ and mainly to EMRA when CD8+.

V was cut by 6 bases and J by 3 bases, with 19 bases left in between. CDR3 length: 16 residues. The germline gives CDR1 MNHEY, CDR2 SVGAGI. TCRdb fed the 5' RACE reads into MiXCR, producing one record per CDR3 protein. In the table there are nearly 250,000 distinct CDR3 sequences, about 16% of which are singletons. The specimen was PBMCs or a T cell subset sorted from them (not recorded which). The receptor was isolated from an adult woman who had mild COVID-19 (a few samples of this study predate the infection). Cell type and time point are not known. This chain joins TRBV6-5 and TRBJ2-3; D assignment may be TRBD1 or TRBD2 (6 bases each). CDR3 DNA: TGTGCCAGCAGCCCCCAACGGGGGCTTGGGACAGATACGCAGTATTTT. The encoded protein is CASSPQRGLGTDTQYF.